The T cell receptor beta chain described here comes from a study of T cells after yellow fever vaccination. This clonotype was observed a few times. Antigen specificity is unknown. TCRdb analysed the 5' RACE reads with MiXCR anew, one entry per CDR3 protein. The repertoire consists of a few hundred thousand distinct CDR3 sequences, with roughly 9.4% occurring once and the leading ten covering roughly 18%. General study results and limits: It was a small share of clonotypes that appeared in both CD4 and CD8 compartments. One caveat is that FACS-sorted repertoires could contain abundant clonotypes contaminating from the bulk population. Though it reached lower strength, the secondary response hit its peak faster, day 5 versus 15. Post-booster reappearance was seen for most primary-vaccination clones (roughly 97% CD4, roughly 88% CD8).

Germline assignment: CDR1 DFQATT and CDR2 SNEGSKA (reference sequence). The junction had 5 bases not matched to a gene; V was cut back by 4 bases and J by 1 base. This CDR3 is 16 amino acids long. Sequences were derived from PBMCs, sampled on the day of the first yellow fever vaccination. The sequence derives from a man aged 18 to 30 who received the YFV17D yellow fever vaccine. The chain couples TRBV20-1 to TRBJ2-6; 9 bases fit TRBD1. In DNA, the CDR3 is TGCAGTGCTACCGGGACAGGGATATCTGGGGCCAACGTCCTGACTTTC. Translating it yields CSATGTGISGANVLTF.